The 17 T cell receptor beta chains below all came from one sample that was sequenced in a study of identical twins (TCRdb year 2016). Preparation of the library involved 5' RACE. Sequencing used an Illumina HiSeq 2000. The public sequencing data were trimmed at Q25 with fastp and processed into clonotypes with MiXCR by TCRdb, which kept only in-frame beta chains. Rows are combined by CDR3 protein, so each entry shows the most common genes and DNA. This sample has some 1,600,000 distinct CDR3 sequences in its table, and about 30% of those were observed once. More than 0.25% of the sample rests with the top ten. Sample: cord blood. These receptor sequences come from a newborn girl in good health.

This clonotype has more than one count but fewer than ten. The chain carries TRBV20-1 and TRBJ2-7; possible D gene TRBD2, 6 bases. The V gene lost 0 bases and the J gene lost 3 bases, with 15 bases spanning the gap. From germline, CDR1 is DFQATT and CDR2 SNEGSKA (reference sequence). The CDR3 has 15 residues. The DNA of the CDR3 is TGCAGTGCTAGAGATCTGGTAGCGGAAAGCTACGAGCAGTACTTC. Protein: CSARDLVAESYEQYF.

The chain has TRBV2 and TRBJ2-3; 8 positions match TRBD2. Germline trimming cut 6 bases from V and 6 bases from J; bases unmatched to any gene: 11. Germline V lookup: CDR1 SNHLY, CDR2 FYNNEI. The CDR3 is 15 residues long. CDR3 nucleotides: TGTGCCAGCAGCGAAACAAGCGGGGGCCGCGATACGCAGTATTTT. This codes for CASSETSGGRDTQYF.

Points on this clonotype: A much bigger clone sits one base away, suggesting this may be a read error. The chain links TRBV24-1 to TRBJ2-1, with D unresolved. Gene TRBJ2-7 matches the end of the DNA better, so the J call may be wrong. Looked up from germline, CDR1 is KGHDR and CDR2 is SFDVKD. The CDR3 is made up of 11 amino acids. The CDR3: CATSEYNEQYF. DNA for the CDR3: TGTGCCACCAGTGAATACAATGAGCAGTACTTC.

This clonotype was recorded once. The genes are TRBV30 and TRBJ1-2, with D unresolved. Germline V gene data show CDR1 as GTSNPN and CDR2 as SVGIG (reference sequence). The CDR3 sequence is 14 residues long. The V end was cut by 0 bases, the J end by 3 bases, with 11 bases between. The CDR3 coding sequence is TGTGCCTGGAGTGTATCGGGGAGGGACTATGGCTACACCTTC. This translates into CAWSVSGRDYGYTF. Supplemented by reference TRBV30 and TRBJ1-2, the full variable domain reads SQTIHQWPATLVQPVGSPLSLECTVEGTSNPNLYWYRQAAGRGLQLLFYSVGIGQISSEVPQNLSASRPQDRQFILSSKKLLLSDSGFYLCAWSVSGRDYGYTFGSGTRLTVV.

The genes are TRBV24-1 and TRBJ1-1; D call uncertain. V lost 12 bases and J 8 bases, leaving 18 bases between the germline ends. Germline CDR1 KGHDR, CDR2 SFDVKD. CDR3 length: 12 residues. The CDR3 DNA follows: TGTGCCGCGGAGGGAGGCAGACTAGAAGCTTTCTTT. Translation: CAAEGGRLEAFF.

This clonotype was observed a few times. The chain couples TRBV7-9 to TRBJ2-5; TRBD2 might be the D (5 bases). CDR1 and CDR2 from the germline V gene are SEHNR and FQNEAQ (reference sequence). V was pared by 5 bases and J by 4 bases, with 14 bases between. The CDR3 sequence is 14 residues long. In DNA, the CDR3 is TGTGCCAGCAGCCCCTTAGAAGGGAGAGAGACCCAGTACTTC. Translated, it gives CASSPLEGRETQYF.

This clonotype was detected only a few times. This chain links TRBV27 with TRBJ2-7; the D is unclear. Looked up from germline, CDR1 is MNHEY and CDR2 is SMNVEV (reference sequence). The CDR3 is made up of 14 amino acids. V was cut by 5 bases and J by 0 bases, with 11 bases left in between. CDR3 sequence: CASSPRTHSYEQYF. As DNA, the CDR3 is TGTGCCAGCAGTCCCCGGACGCACTCCTACGAGCAGTACTTC.

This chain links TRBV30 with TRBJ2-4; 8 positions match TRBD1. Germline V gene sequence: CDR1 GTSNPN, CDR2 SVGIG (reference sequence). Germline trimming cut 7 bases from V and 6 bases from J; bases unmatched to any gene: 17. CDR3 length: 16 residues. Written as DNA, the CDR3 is TGTGCCTCCTACTCCCGGGACAGGAAAAATGGAAACATTCAGTACTTC. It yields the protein CASYSRDRKNGNIQYF.

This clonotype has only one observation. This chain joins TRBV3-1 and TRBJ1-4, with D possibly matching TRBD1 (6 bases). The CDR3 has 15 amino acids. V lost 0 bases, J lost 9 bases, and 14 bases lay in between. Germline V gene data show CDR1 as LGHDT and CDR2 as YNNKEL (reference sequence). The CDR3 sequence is CASSQDEDSLQKLFF. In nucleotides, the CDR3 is TGTGCCAGCAGCCAAGACGAGGACAGTTTACAAAAACTGTTTTTT.

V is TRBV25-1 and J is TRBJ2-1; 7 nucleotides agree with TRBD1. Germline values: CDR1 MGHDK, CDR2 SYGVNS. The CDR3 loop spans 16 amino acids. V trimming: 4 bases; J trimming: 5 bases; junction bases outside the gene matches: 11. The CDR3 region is CASSGVGQGVDNEQFF. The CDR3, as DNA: TGTGCCAGCAGTGGCGTTGGTCAGGGGGTCGACAATGAGCAGTTCTTC. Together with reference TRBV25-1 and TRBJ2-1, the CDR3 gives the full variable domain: EADIYQTPRYLVIGTGKKITLECSQTMGHDKMYWYQQDPGMELHLIHYSYGVNSTEKGDLSSESTVSRIRTEHFPLTLESARPSHTSQYLCASSGVGQGVDNEQFFGPGTRLTVL.

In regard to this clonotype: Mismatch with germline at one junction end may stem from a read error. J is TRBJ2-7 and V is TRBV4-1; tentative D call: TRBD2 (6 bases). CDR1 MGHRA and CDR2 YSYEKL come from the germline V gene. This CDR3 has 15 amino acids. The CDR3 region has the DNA TGCGCCAGCGGCCAAGTTGTGGCGGGGTCCTACGAGCAGTACTTC. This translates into CASGQVVAGSYEQYF.

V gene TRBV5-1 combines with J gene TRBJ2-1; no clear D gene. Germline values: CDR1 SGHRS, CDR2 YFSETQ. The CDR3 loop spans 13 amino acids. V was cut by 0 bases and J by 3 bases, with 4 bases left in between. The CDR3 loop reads CASSLEIYNEQFF. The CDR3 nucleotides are TGCGCCAGCAGCTTGGAGATCTACAATGAGCAGTTCTTC.

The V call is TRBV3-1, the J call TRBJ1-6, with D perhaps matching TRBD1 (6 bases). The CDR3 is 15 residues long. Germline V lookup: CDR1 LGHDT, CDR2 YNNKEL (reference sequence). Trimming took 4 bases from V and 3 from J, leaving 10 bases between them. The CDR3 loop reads CASSRGGHYNSPLHF. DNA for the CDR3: TGTGCCAGCAGCCGAGGGGGACACTATAATTCACCCCTCCACTTT.

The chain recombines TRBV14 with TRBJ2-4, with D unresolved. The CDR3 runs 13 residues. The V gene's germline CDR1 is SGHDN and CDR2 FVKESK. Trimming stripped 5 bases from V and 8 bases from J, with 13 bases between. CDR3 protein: CASSSGVSDIQYF. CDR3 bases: TGTGCCAGCAGCAGTGGGGTGTCGGACATTCAGTACTTC.

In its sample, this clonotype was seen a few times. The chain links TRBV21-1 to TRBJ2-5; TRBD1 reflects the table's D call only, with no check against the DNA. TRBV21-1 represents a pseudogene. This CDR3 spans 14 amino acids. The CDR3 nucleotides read TGTGCCAGCAGCCCCCGGAGGGGGAAGGAGACCCAGTACTTC. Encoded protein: CASSPRRGKETQYF.

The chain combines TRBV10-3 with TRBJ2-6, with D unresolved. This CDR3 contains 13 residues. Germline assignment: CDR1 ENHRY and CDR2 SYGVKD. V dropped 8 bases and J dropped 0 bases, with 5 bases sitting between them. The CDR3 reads CAISPSGANVLTF. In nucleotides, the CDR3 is TGTGCCATCTCTCCCTCTGGGGCCAACGTCCTGACTTTC.

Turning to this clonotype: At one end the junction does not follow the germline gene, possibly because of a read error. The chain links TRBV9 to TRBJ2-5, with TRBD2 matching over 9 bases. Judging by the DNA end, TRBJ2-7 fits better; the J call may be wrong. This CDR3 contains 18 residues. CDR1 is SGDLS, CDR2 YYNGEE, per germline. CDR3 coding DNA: TGTGCCAGCAGCGTAGGTTCGTGGGCTAGCGGGGTCTCCTGCGAGCAGTACTTC. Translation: CASSVGSWASGVSCEQYF.